The 11 T cell receptor beta chains in this list originate from one sample, sequenced in a study of blood T cells in healthy people across ages. Next came a second PCR, run for about 7 to 11 cycles, which used a sample-barcoded 5' primer along with a J-beta primer mix. TCRdb reprocessed the 5' RACE reads with MiXCR, giving one entry per CDR3 protein. Of 1.5 million to 1.8 million distinct CDR3 sequences in the sample, approximately 43% were seen once. Sequencing input: blood. These receptors were collected from a woman between 18 and 29 years old in good health.

The chain employs TRBV9 and TRBJ2-1, with 9 bases fitting TRBD1. This CDR3 region has 16 residues. Germline lookup yields CDR1 SGDLS and CDR2 YYNGEE. V was clipped by 3 bases and J by 1 base; unmatched bases: 5. The CDR3 DNA sequence: TGTGCCAGCAGCGGTATGGACAGGGGTTCCTACAATGAGCAGTTCTTC. This gives the protein CASSGMDRGSYNEQFF.

Note on this clonotype: A single base separates this from a much larger clone, so it may be a read error. The gene calls are TRBV25-1 and TRBJ1-2, with a tentative D call TRBD1 (6 bases). CDR1 is MGHDK, CDR2 SYGVNS, per germline. Deletions cut 1 base from V and 3 bases from J, with 12 bases between. The CDR3 length is 15 residues. DNA for the CDR3: TGTGCCAGCAGTGAATTCGGCAGGGGCGACTATGGCTACACCTTC. Protein: CASSEFGRGDYGYTF.

The V gene is TRBV7-9, the J gene TRBJ2-1, with D unclear. With the DNA end fitting TRBJ2-7 better, the J assignment may be wrong. The CDR3 contains 14 residues. Looked up from germline, CDR1 is SEHNR and CDR2 is FQNEAQ (reference sequence). In DNA form, the CDR3 reads TGTGCCAGCAGCTTGGTACAAAACTACAATGAGCAGTACTTC. This codes for CASSLVQNYNEQYF.

This clonotype has more than one count but fewer than ten. A read error may account for a junction end that differs from germline. The chain employs TRBV4-2 and TRBJ2-2; D might be TRBD2 (6 bases). The germline V gene has CDR1 LGHNA and CDR2 YNFKEQ. The CDR3 covers 15 residues. The CDR3: CASGQSSANTGELFF. The CDR3 DNA reads as TGTGCCAGCGGCCAATCTAGCGCGAACACCGGGGAGCTGTTTTTT.

This chain connects TRBV9 to TRBJ2-3; D is perhaps TRBD1 or TRBD2 (5 bases each). From germline, CDR1 is SGDLS and CDR2 YYNGEE. This CDR3 has 16 amino acids. V was cut by 4 bases and J by 2 bases, with 17 bases left in between. DNA for the CDR3: TGTGCCAGCAGCTTCCGCTACGAGGGGCCCACAGATACGCAGTATTTT. This codes for CASSFRYEGPTDTQYF. The whole variable domain, remainder taken from reference TRBV9 and TRBJ2-3, is DSGVTQTPKHLITATGQRVTLRCSPRSGDLSVYWYQQSLDQGLQFLIQYYNGEERAKGNILERFSAQQFPDLHSELNLSSLELGDSALYFCASSFRYEGPTDTQYFGPGTRLTVL.

The chain carries TRBV7-9 and TRBJ1-2, with D possibly matching TRBD1 (5 bases). This CDR3 spans 14 amino acids. V dropped 7 bases and J dropped 6 bases, with 18 bases sitting between them. Germline V CDR1 and CDR2: SEHNR, FQNEAQ (reference sequence). CDR3 nucleotide sequence: TGTGCCAGCACCCCTGGGGGAGGGGCGGATGGCTACACCTTC. Its translation: CASTPGGGADGYTF.

This clonotype was recorded many times. J is TRBJ2-3 and V is TRBV20-1; 9 bases align to TRBD1. The CDR3 is 14 amino acids. The J segment lost 2 bases and the V segment lost 2 bases, leaving 2 bases of the junction unmatched. Germline CDR1 DFQATT, CDR2 SNEGSKA (reference sequence). The CDR3 nucleotides are TGCAGTGCTAGATGGACAGGGGACACAGATACGCAGTATTTT. Amino acid sequence: CSARWTGDTDTQYF.

Details on this clonotype: The junction departs from germline at one end; a sequencing error may be responsible. The V and J genes are TRBV6-2 or TRBV6-3 and TRBJ2-1; possibly TRBD1 or TRBD2 for D (6 bases each). The CDR3 has 15 residues. The germline V gene encodes CDR1 MNHEY and CDR2 SVGEGT. CDR3 sequence (DNA): TGTGCCTGCAGTTACGGAGGGGGGTCCTACAATGAGCAGTTCTTC. Translating gives CACSYGGGSYNEQFF.

The chain employs TRBV6-2 or TRBV6-3 and TRBJ2-3; D might be TRBD2 (5 bases). The CDR3 consists of 14 residues. Germline V CDR1 and CDR2: MNHEY, SVGEGT. The V and J ends lost 0 bases and 4 bases respectively, with 8 bases between them. The CDR3 loop reads CASSYSSGPDTQYF. The CDR3 nucleotides are TGTGCCAGCAGTTACTCGAGCGGTCCAGATACGCAGTATTTT.

The chain uses TRBV6-1 and TRBJ2-7, with D hard to call. V lost 10 bases to trimming and J lost 2 bases, with 15 bases between them. CDR1 and CDR2 (germline): MNHNS, SASEGT. This CDR3 is built from 13 residues. CDR3 loop: CAILGRDTYEQYF. The CDR3 region has the DNA TGTGCCATCCTAGGACGAGACACCTACGAGCAGTACTTC.

The V call is TRBV29-1, the J call TRBJ2-5; D possibly corresponds to TRBD2 (5 bases). Trimming left V 3 bases short and J 11 bases short, with 22 bases between. Germline CDR1 SQVTM, CDR2 ANQGSEA. This CDR3 has 14 amino acids. The CDR3 region is CSVDIRDTNNEQYF. CDR3 in DNA: TGCAGCGTTGATATCCGGGATACCAACAATGAGCAGTACTTC.